These 19 T cell receptor beta chains came from one sample sequenced in a study of blood T cells in healthy people across ages. A second about 7 to 11 cycle PCR used barcoded and J-beta primers. Each CDR3 protein is one row after TCRdb ran MiXCR on the 5' RACE reads. The sample has 1.5 million to 2 million distinct CDR3 sequences; about 49% are singletons. Sequencing used blood. The source of these receptors is a woman aged 35 to 49 in good health.

This sequence joins TRBV27 and TRBJ2-7, with TRBD2 identical over 12 bases. CDR3 length: 13 residues. The V gene's germline CDR1 is MNHEY and CDR2 SMNVEV (reference sequence). After removal of 4 bases from V and 10 bases from J, the junction contained 5 bases not matched to a gene. This CDR3 is CASSSSGGGTQYF. The CDR3 region has the DNA TGTGCCAGCAGTTCTAGCGGGGGGGGCACCCAGTACTTC.

This chain links TRBV20-1 with TRBJ1-5, with D unclear. This CDR3 is 13 amino acids long. The V gene's germline CDR1 is DFQATT and CDR2 SNEGSKA (reference sequence). V lost 3 bases, J lost 4 bases, and 10 bases lay in between. DNA for the CDR3: TGCAGTGCTAGGAGTAGGGAGAATCAGCCCCAGCATTTT. Protein: CSARSRENQPQHF.

This clonotype has just a few counts. The chain has TRBV6-5 and TRBJ2-1, with TRBD1 as a possible D gene (6 bases). The V gene lost 4 bases and the J gene lost 12 bases, with 19 bases spanning the gap. Germline lookup yields CDR1 MNHEY and CDR2 SVGAGI. This CDR3 spans 14 amino acids. The CDR3 reads CASSSRQASKGQFF. CDR3 bases: TGTGCCAGCAGTTCGAGACAGGCCTCAAAGGGGCAGTTCTTC.

The CDR3 loop is CSAPEGQTSTDTQYF. Written as DNA, the CDR3 is TGCAGTGCTCCCGAGGGACAGACTAGCACAGATACGCAGTATTTT. V is TRBV20-1 and J is TRBJ2-3, with 7 bases identical to TRBD1. CDR1 is DFQATT and CDR2 is SNEGSKA in the germline V gene (reference sequence). The CDR3 sequence is 15 residues long. V was clipped by 5 bases and J by 0 bases; unmatched bases: 8.

This rearrangement joins TRBV7-2 to TRBJ1-1; TRBD1 matches at 9 bases. CDR3 length equals 15 residues. The ends lost 0 bases at V and 5 bases at J; junction bases unmatched: 4. Germline CDR1 and CDR2: SGHTA and FQGNSA. The CDR3 nucleotides read TGTGCCAGCAGCTTAGCACACAGGGGGCTTACTGAAGCTTTCTTT. Protein: CASSLAHRGLTEAFF.

The genes are TRBV20-1 and TRBJ2-6; D is possibly TRBD1 or TRBD2 (6 bases each). V lost 4 bases to trimming and J lost 2 bases, with 12 bases between them. The germline gives CDR1 DFQATT, CDR2 SNEGSKA (reference sequence). The CDR3 has 15 residues. CDR3 residues: CSAMGGYAGANVLTF. The CDR3, as DNA: TGCAGTGCTATGGGGGGCTACGCTGGGGCCAACGTCCTGACTTTC.

This chain joins TRBV20-1 and TRBJ1-2; maybe TRBD1 (6 bases). Trimming took off 1 base at V and 3 bases at J, with 12 bases between the two ends. The CDR3 is made up of 14 amino acids. Per germline, CDR1 DFQATT and CDR2 SNEGSKA (reference sequence). CDR3 bases: TGCAGTGCTAGAGTGGCGGGGGCGGACTATGGCTACACCTTC. Protein sequence: CSARVAGADYGYTF.

The V call is TRBV7-9, the J call TRBJ2-3; D gene unclear. The germline gives CDR1 SEHNR, CDR2 FQNEAQ (reference sequence). V was cut by 5 bases and J by 5 bases, with 11 bases left in between. CDR3 length: 13 amino acids. CDR3 nucleotide sequence: TGTGCCAGCAGCCGACTGGTAGGAGATACGCAGTATTTT. Translated, it gives CASSRLVGDTQYF.

The rearrangement uses TRBV28 and TRBJ1-2, with TRBD1 as a possible D gene (6 bases). V gave up 6 bases and J gave up 4 bases, with 21 bases separating them. The germline V gene has CDR1 MDHEN and CDR2 SYDVKM. This CDR3 comprises 16 residues. CDR3 in amino acids: CASSTTGTSILYGYTF. The CDR3 bases are TGTGCCAGCAGCACGACCGGGACATCCATTCTCTATGGCTACACCTTC.

CDR3 amino acids: CASRSRGPNEKLFF. The CDR3 DNA follows: TGTGCCAGCAGGAGCAGGGGGCCTAATGAAAAACTGTTTTTT. The rearrangement links TRBV25-1 to TRBJ1-4; TRBD1 agrees at 8 bases. The trim removed 6 bases at V and 3 bases at J, leaving 3 bases unmatched. CDR1 is MGHDK, CDR2 SYGVNS, per germline. The CDR3 covers 14 residues.

The rearrangement links TRBV3-1 to TRBJ1-2; D is perhaps TRBD1 (6 bases). Germline CDR1 LGHDT, CDR2 YNNKEL (reference sequence). With 3 bases removed from V and 4 bases from J, the gap between germline ends came to 12 bases. The CDR3 is made up of 14 amino acids. CDR3 sequence: CASSHPDRSYGYTF. DNA of the CDR3: TGTGCCAGCAGCCATCCGGACAGAAGCTATGGCTACACCTTC. Full variable domain (outside the CDR3, taken from reference TRBV3-1 and TRBJ1-2): DTAVSQTPKYLVTQMGNDKSIKCEQNLGHDTMYWYKQDSKKFLKIMFSYNNKELIINETVPNRFSPKSPDKAHLNLHINSLELGDSAVYFCASSHPDRSYGYTFGSGTRLTVV.

V gene TRBV6-2 or TRBV6-3 combines with J gene TRBJ2-7; 8 bases are shared with TRBD1. Germline CDR1 and CDR2: MNHEY and SVGEGT. The CDR3 totals 16 residues. The V and J ends lost 8 bases and 2 bases, in that order; junction bases with no gene match: 14. The CDR3 sequence: CASRPSGTGAAYEQYF. In nucleotides, the CDR3 is TGTGCCAGCCGGCCTTCCGGGACAGGAGCAGCCTACGAGCAGTACTTC.

This clonotype was observed a handful of times. The chain links TRBV20-1 to TRBJ2-3, with D perhaps matching TRBD2 (6 bases). The CDR3 length is 16 residues. V lost 1 base and J 8 bases, leaving 22 bases between the germline ends. The V gene's germline CDR1 is DFQATT and CDR2 SNEGSKA (reference sequence). The CDR3 sequence is CSARAAEEGVRGTQYF. The CDR3 DNA is TGCAGTGCTAGAGCCGCCGAGGAGGGTGTACGGGGTACGCAGTATTTT.

This clonotype occurred a few times. The chain joins TRBV5-1 to TRBJ2-7; D might be TRBD1 or TRBD2, each matching 5 bases. The V and J ends lost 4 bases and 7 bases respectively, with 21 bases between them. Germline V gene sequence: CDR1 SGHRS, CDR2 YFSETQ. The CDR3 runs 15 residues. CDR3 DNA: TGCGCCAGCAGCCCGGGACGGTCACCGGTGGGGGAGCAGTACTTC. Residues: CASSPGRSPVGEQYF.

This clonotype was observed a few times. The J gene is TRBJ2-5, the V gene TRBV27; 9 positions agree with TRBD1. V lost 5 bases, J lost 2 bases, and 6 bases stayed unmatched. CDR1 and CDR2 (germline): MNHEY, SMNVEV (reference sequence). The CDR3 has 15 amino acids. The DNA for the CDR3 is TGTGCCAGCAGTCCTGGGGACAGGGCACAAGAGACCCAGTACTTC. It specifies CASSPGDRAQETQYF.

The chain links TRBV7-9 to TRBJ2-3, with D tentatively TRBD2 (7 bases). Germline V gives CDR1 SEHNR, CDR2 FQNEAQ (reference sequence). The V end lost 4 bases, the J end lost 3 bases, and 14 bases lay between the germline ends. The CDR3 has 15 residues. The CDR3 nucleotides are TGTGCCAGCAGCTCCCCGGGGGGCGCGACAGATACGCAGTATTTT. Translation: CASSSPGGATDTQYF.

The chain carries TRBV5-1 and TRBJ1-5; D gene uncertain. The CDR3 sequence is 10 residues long. Germline lookup yields CDR1 SGHRS and CDR2 YFSETQ. V was pared by 5 bases and J by 10 bases, with 7 bases between. CDR3 in amino acids: CASSSRPQHF. CDR3 coding DNA: TGCGCCAGCAGTTCCCGACCCCAGCATTTT.

This sequence joins TRBV12-3 or TRBV12-4 and TRBJ1-2, with D unclear. The CDR3 extends over 12 amino acids. Trimming stripped 9 bases from V and 8 bases from J, with 16 bases between. CDR3 region: CASTGQYLGYTF. In DNA form, the CDR3 reads TGTGCCAGTACCGGGCAATATTTGGGCTACACCTTC.

This clonotype is a singleton in its sample. The rearrangement joins TRBV5-6 to TRBJ2-1, with a weak D call TRBD1 (6 bases). V was pared by 3 bases and J by 4 bases, with 20 bases between. Germline CDR1 is SGHDT and CDR2 is YYEEEE. CDR3 length equals 17 residues. For the CDR3, the DNA is TGTGCCAGCAGCTCTACAGGGACCGCGACCCGGTACAATGAGCAGTTCTTC. This encodes CASSSTGTATRYNEQFF. Using reference TRBV5-6 and TRBJ2-1 for the parts outside the CDR3, the full variable domain is DAGVTQSPTHLIKTRGQQVTLRCSPKSGHDTVSWYQQALGQGPQFIFQYYEEEERQRGNFPDRFSGHQFPNYSSELNVNALLLGDSALYLCASSSTGTATRYNEQFFGPGTRLTVL.